The sequence of this TCR beta chain was determined in a study of cytomegalovirus exposure and HLA in healthy donors. It was with 60 Vbeta and 13 Jbeta primers that the PCR ran. This table comes from immunoSEQ multiplex PCR, and its TCRdb copy is limited to in-frame clones, with some not included. The sample lists approximately 130,000 clones; around 78% were seen once. This clone was seen once. The sequenced sample was PBMCs. The sequence derives from a woman between 45 and 65 years old in good health and CMV-seronegative.

The CDR3 DNA is TGTGCCAGCACCTCCGGGACAGGGGTAAATTCTTACACTGAAGCTTTCTTT. Encoded protein: CASTSGTGVNSYTEAFF. V is TRBV2 and J is TRBJ1-1; 10 bases align to TRBD1. The germline V gene has CDR1 SNHLY and CDR2 FYNNEI. The junction had 14 bases not matched to a gene; V was cut back by 7 bases and J by 3 bases. The CDR3 is made up of 17 amino acids.